This TCR beta chain comes out of a study of T cell repertoires in cytomegalovirus infection. About the study: The authors used CMV epitopes that were HLA-C-restricted (recently identified) and HLA-B-restricted (well studied). Both CMV infection and a matching HLA type were indicated by public TCR beta signatures.

Ten or more counts support this clonotype. The antigen is unknown. Whole-study results and caveats: CMV-specific HLA-C-restricted TCR beta clonotypes dominated the ex vivo response. Cumulative frequency (of public TCR beta family members) identified carriers of CMV plus the relevant HLA.

In TCRdb, the reads were re-called with MiXCR into one record per CDR3 protein. The table lists over 250,000 distinct CDR3 sequences, about 20% of them singletons. The receptor was derived from a human donor in good health (CMV status not recorded). Some clones in this sample may be carry-over from other donors' samples. Sequenced here: cultured PBMCs, sampled from culture after CMV antigen stimulation.

CDR3 sequence: CASSTDRGRTEAFF. DNA of the CDR3: TGTGCCAGCAGCACGGACAGGGGTCGGACTGAAGCTTTCTTT. This sequence joins TRBV7-2 and TRBJ1-1, with 9 bases aligning to TRBD1. Germline V CDR1 and CDR2: SGHTA, FQGNSA. CDR3 length equals 14 residues. Trimming took 5 bases from V and 5 from J; bases not matched to a gene: 6.